This is a list of T cell receptor beta chains from one sample in a study of identical twins. TCRdb re-called the 5' RACE reads with MiXCR, one entry per CDR3 protein. The sample consists of roughly 540,000 distinct CDR3 sequences, 22% of them appearing once. This sample also belongs to another study, concerning T cells expressing NK-cell markers.

The sample consisted of CD4+ T cells sorted from blood. The receptors here all came from a woman aged 18-29 years in good health. The CDR3 runs from the conserved cysteine through the conserved F or W. The D gene is left open where the match is weak. Size is omitted from some rows. Given values are once, few, many or a class for expanded clones.

J | V | size | D | CDR3 | DNA
TRBJ2-1 | TRBV4-2 | - | - | CASSHRPWDNEQFF | TGTGCCAGCAGCCACCGCCCCTGGGACAATGAGCAGTTCTTC
TRBJ2-1 | TRBV20-1 | few | TRBD1 | CSGIGQGGVNEQFF | TGCAGTGGAATAGGACAGGGTGGGGTCAATGAGCAGTTCTTC
TRBJ2-1 | TRBV7-9 | - | TRBD2 | CASSPHPRAGRNEQFF | TGTGCCAGCAGCCCCCATCCGAGGGCCGGGAGGAATGAGCAGTTCTTC
TRBJ2-5 | TRBV5-6 | few | TRBD2 | CASTPFGAGGETQYF | TGTGCCAGCACCCCCTTTGGAGCGGGAGGTGAGACCCAGTACTTC
TRBJ2-7 | TRBV9 | - | - | CASSAGQNSYEQYF | TGTGCCAGCAGCGCAGGACAGAACTCCTACGAGCAGTACTTC
TRBJ2-3 | TRBV6-2/TRBV6-3 | - | TRBD2 | CASSRRTSEADTQYF | TGTGCCAGCAGTCGTCGGACTAGCGAGGCAGATACGCAGTATTTT
TRBJ1-4 | TRBV27 | - | - | CASSSTGKLFF | TGTGCCAGCAGTTCGACAGGAAAACTGTTTTTT
TRBJ2-7 | TRBV20-1 | - | - | CSARGVREAYEQYF | TGCAGTGCTAGAGGGGTCAGGGAAGCCTACGAGCAGTACTTC
TRBJ1-2 | TRBV4-3 | - | - | CASSQDLQGRDYGYTF | TGCGCCAGCAGCCAAGATCTGCAGGGGCGCGACTATGGCTACACCTTC
TRBJ2-1 | TRBV7-2 | few | - | CASSLSGMNNEQFF | TGTGCCAGCAGCTTATCAGGTATGAACAATGAGCAGTTCTTC
TRBJ1-5 | TRBV5-1 | few | - | CASSPDFDQPQHF | TGCGCCAGCAGCCCGGATTTCGATCAGCCCCAGCATTTT